Listed here are 5 T cell receptor beta chains from one sample, sequenced in a study of human T cells and chemical hapten exposure. In TCRdb, the RACE reads were re-called with MiXCR into one record per CDR3 protein. The sample consists of some 50,000 distinct CDR3 sequences, roughly 4.2% of them appearing once. This sample's time point: healthy volunteer bleed at 2 weeks. Someone pulled total RNA out of unfractionated whole blood. Material for sequencing was whole blood. All receptors derive from a human donor in good health. Some clones in this sample may be carry-over from other donors' samples.

This clonotype was observed many times. J is TRBJ1-1 and V is TRBV20-1; 12 nucleotides agree with TRBD1. Germline V gives CDR1 DFQATT, CDR2 SNEGSKA (reference sequence). The trim removed 6 bases at V and 2 bases at J, leaving 10 bases unmatched. The CDR3 is made up of 16 amino acids. CDR3 DNA sequence: TGCAGTGCCCCGGGACAGGGGGCGCGAGGAAACACTGAAGCTTTCTTT. Protein sequence: CSAPGQGARGNTEAFF.

There are many counts of this clonotype. The genes are TRBV6-2 or TRBV6-3 and TRBJ2-2; TRBD1 matches at 9 bases. The CDR3 loop spans 17 amino acids. Per germline, CDR1 MNHEY and CDR2 SVGEGT. J gave up 0 bases and V 7 bases, and 9 bases lay outside the gene matches. The CDR3 loop is CASTGQGLRPNTGELFF. DNA for the CDR3: TGTGCCAGCACCGGACAGGGGTTGCGCCCGAACACCGGGGAGCTGTTTTTT.

The table lists this clonotype with many counts. The chain has TRBV5-1 and TRBJ1-5; 7 positions match TRBD1. V dropped 4 bases and J dropped 5; count of bases not matched to a gene: 6. The CDR3 sequence is 14 residues long. CDR1 SGHRS and CDR2 YFSETQ come from the germline V gene. DNA of the CDR3: TGCGCCAGCAGCCCCCTCGGACAGGATCAGCCCCAGCATTTT. Its translation: CASSPLGQDQPQHF.

This clonotype has at least ten counts. V and J are TRBV5-1 and TRBJ2-3; 12 positions match TRBD2. This CDR3 contains 16 residues. The V segment lost 4 bases and the J segment 5 bases; nucleotides outside the gene matches: 8. Germline loops: CDR1 SGHRS, CDR2 YFSETQ. The chain's CDR3 is CASSGGLAGMGDTQYF. The CDR3 region has the DNA TGCGCCAGCAGCGGGGGACTAGCGGGTATGGGAGATACGCAGTATTTT.

The table lists this clonotype with many counts. CDR3 DNA sequence: TGTGCCACCAGTGATATACAGGGGTACACTGAAGCTTTCTTT. Its translation is CATSDIQGYTEAFF. This chain uses TRBV24-1 with TRBJ1-1, with 7 bases aligning to TRBD1. The CDR3 length is 14 residues. Germline V gives CDR1 KGHDR, CDR2 SFDVKD. V shed 3 bases and J 3 bases; nucleotides not matched to a gene: 3.